The T cell receptor beta chain described here comes from a study of cytomegalovirus exposure and HLA in healthy donors. The CDR3 covers 13 residues. Germline V gene lookup returns CDR1 SQVTM and CDR2 ANQGSEA. V lost 1 base and J 3 bases, leaving 8 bases between the germline ends. 13 Jbeta primers and 60 Vbeta primers were used for the PCR. Sequencing was performed with immunoSEQ multiplex PCR; in TCRdb, only in-frame clones are kept and a portion is missing. Seen here are approximately 71,000 clones, around 72% observed once, and the top ten hold about 12%. The rearrangement joins TRBV29-1 to TRBJ2-3, with TRBD1 as a possible D gene (6 bases). The sample consisted of PBMCs. The sequence derives from a woman in her thirties or forties in good health and CMV-seropositive. This CDR3 is CSVEARGTDTQYF. The CDR3 DNA reads as TGCAGCGTTGAAGCCAGGGGAACAGATACGCAGTATTTT.